The sample holds one count of the clone carrying this T cell receptor beta chain. The antigen is undetermined. This entry comes from a study of tumor-infiltrating lymphocytes in localized non-small cell lung cancer. Turning to the study itself: Several tumor histologies, both smoking statuses, and some post-neoadjuvant chemotherapy samples were included.

The CDR3 consists of 11 residues. Germline CDR1 is MDHEN and CDR2 is SYDVKM. With 4 bases removed from V and 7 bases from J, the gap between germline ends came to 5 bases. Produced via immunoSEQ multiplex PCR; TCRdb's table is partial and in-frame only. The repertoire holds some 9,200 clones, with around 81% as singletons. Study-level points and caveats: Higher tumor T cell infiltration than in uninvolved lung was supported by TCRbeta sequencing. Not all patients were TCR sequenced, owing to tissue quantity.

This receptor was identified in a human donor with non-small cell lung cancer. The chain is built from TRBV28 and TRBJ1-5; D ambiguous. Sequenced material: uninvolved lung tissue not adjacent to the tumor. The CDR3 here is CASSSIQPQHF. The CDR3 DNA reads as TGTGCCAGCAGTTCCATACAGCCCCAGCATTTT.